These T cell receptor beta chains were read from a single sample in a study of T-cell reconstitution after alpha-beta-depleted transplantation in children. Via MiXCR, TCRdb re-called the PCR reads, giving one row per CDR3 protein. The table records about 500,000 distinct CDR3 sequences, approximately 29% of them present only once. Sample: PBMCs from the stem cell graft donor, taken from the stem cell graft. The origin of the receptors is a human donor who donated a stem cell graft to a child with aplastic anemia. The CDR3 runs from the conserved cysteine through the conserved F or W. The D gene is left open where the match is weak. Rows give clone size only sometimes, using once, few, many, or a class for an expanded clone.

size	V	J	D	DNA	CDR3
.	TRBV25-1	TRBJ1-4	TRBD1	TGTGCCAGCAGTGAATTCAAGGGGGCAGGTGAAAAACTGTTTTTT	CASSEFKGAGEKLFF
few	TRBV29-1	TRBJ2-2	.	TGCAGCGTTGACTCACCAAACACCGGGGAGCTGTTTTTT	CSVDSPNTGELFF
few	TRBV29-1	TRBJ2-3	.	TGCAGCACAGATACGCAGTATTTT	CSTDTQYF
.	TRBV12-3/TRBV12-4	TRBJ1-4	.	TGTGCCAGCAGTCAGCGGGAAAAACTGTTTTTT	CASSQREKLFF
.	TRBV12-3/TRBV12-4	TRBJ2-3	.	TGTGCCAGCAGTTTAGGAGAGCGGAGTGCTAGCACAGATACGCAGTATTTT	CASSLGERSASTDTQYF
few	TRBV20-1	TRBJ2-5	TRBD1	TGCAGTGCTCCACTACAGGGGGCGCCAAAAGAGACCCAGTACTTC	CSAPLQGAPKETQYF
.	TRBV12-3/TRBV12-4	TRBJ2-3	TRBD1	TGTGCCAGCAGAGCTCAGGGGGTAGGGACAGATACGCAGTATTTT	CASRAQGVGTDTQYF
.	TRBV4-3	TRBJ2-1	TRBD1	TGCGCCAGCAGCCTCTCGCGACAGGGGGCCGGTGAGCAGTTCTTC	CASSLSRQGAGEQFF
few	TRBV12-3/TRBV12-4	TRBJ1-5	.	TGTGCCAGCAACAGTAACTACAATCAGCCCCAGCATTTT	CASNSNYNQPQHF
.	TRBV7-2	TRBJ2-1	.	TGTGCCAGCAGCCCTGGCGAGGCTAGTTTGGGGAATGAGCAGTTCTTC	CASSPGEASLGNEQFF
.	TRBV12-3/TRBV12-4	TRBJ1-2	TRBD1	TGTGCCAGCAGTGTGACAGGGGGCTATGGCTACACCTTC	CASSVTGGYGYTF
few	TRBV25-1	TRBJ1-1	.	TGTGCCAGCATCGCCGGCGCAGGGTCGAAGGCTTTCTTT	CASIAGAGSKAFF
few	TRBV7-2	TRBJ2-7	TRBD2	TGTGCCAGCAGCTTTGACAGGACTAGCGGATACGAGCAGTACTTC	CASSFDRTSGYEQYF
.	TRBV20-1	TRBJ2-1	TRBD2	TGCAGTGCTAGAGATTATCGGCGGGCCTGGGGGGGCAATGAGCAGTTCTTC	CSARDYRRAWGGNEQFF
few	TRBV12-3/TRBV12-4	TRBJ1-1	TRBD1	TGTGCCAGCAGTTTTGGGACAGGGGTATACACTGAAGCTTTCTTT	CASSFGTGVYTEAFF
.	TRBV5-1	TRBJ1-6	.	TGCGCCAGCACCTTCTCCGGGACTGAGAATTCACCCCTCCACTTT	CASTFSGTENSPLHF
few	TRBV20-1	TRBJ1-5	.	TGCAGTGCTACCACTCGCTACGGTCAGCCCCAGCATTTT	CSATTRYGQPQHF